This TCR beta chain was retrieved from a study of shared clonotypes between healthy human individuals (dated by TCRdb to the early 2020s). About the study as a whole: Two women and a few men aged 18 to 49 years were included in the cohort. Libraries were prepared and TCR repertoires were sequenced by different laboratories using diverse techniques, in order to increase sequencing depth and limit assay-specific biases. Per donor, three plates each were used for CD4 naive and CD4 memory, two for CD8 naive, and one for CD8 memory. Per donor, leukapheresis produced somewhere between about 0.94 and 8.9 billion PBMCs. To estimate repertoire size and how much clonotype sharing occurs between individuals, the study deeply sequenced the blood TCR repertoires of about five healthy adults.

A note on this clone: The antigen this receptor binds is unknown. No qualities accompany the bases; no much larger clone lies one base away.

The V end gives up 1 base and the J end 3 bases, leaving 7 bases in the junction not matched to a gene. The germline V gene encodes CDR1 MGHRA and CDR2 YSYEKL. The CDR3 starts with the cysteine, ends with the phenylalanine, and has 17 residues. CDR3 DNA is the only sequence kept; it has 51 bases, read in frame from the first base. Healthy HIV-negative adults with no recently reported acute infections or vaccinations were included as donors. Every donor was a Caucasian adult living in Nashville, Tennessee, USA. Magnetic negative selection was used to enrich CD4+ T cells, after which naive cells were positively selected on CD45RA and the negative fraction became the memory subset. After blood collection by leukapheresis, PBMCs were isolated using Ficoll-Histopaque density gradient centrifugation and then cryopreserved in the vapor phase of liquid nitrogen. Analytical flow cytometry was used to check the purity and quantity of every magnetically sorted T cell population. From each sorted fraction, genomic DNA was isolated and quantified by UV absorbance on a Nanodrop 2000c.

Study-wide conclusions, independent of this receptor: Only blood was sampled, and tissue TCR repertoires likely differ from those in blood. Rarefaction of sorted-subset datasets indicated incomplete sequencing despite the large sequencing depth. About 4.5% of naive CD4, approximately 3.7% of naive CD8, about 2.5% of memory CD4, and 0.35% to 0.4% of memory CD8 clonotypes were shared across several donors. Estimated clonotype richness was generally larger for naive than for memory subsets. Pairwise subsampling led to the expectation that sequencing depth would affect the degree of clonotype sharing among donors. Compared with non-shared clonotypes, the clonotypes found in all four sorted-subset donors had higher generation probabilities. Because the study included only a small number of donors, the genetic and exposure-history diversity represented was limited.

Using the deep immunoSEQ assay, TCR CDR3 regions were amplified from genomic DNA by multiplex PCR. For each cell subset, the extracted genomic DNA was distributed evenly across all wells of several immunoSEQ 96-well plates, and each plate served as one replicate. For sorted subsets, approximately 190 ng genomic DNA, equal to tens of thousands of T cell genomes, was loaded into each replicate PCR. Purified libraries were measured with a Qubit 3.0 fluorometer, size-checked on a Bioanalyzer 2100, and measured again with the KAPA Library Quantification kit. Each immunoSEQ 96-well plate was sequenced on its own single-read 150-cycle Illumina NextSeq 550 flow cell. In the source study's methods: Because the immunoSEQ output held only junctional sequences and lacked quality scores, the filtering could not match the filtering applied to full-length reads. Sequences were annotated with PyIR, a Python wrapper for IgBLAST v1.9, using IMGT germline references to assign V/J genes and CDR3. Any read was removed if the V/J assignment was weak (E-value above 1e-6), the CDR3 was missing, or the read contained stop codons, out-of-frame junctions, or ambiguous translated residues. V3J clonotypes were defined as sequences sharing the same inferred V gene, J gene, and CDR3 amino acid sequence. Percentage overlap between repertoires was computed as shared unique clonotypes divided by the size of the smaller repertoire. Three approaches were used to assess repertoire richness: RTK rarefaction, the Chao1 estimator, and Recon v2.1 estimates of unobserved clonotypes. Generation probabilities for all TCRbeta clonotypes obtained by the gDNA method from a handful of donors were computed using OLGA. Imported from immuneACCESS, the table was reduced by TCRdb to in-frame sequences with V and J called. These copies leave out some clones; in studies compared against another copy, an unresolved V gene accounts for under half, and the cause of the remainder is not known. Clone size and the V and J calls come from that table; the DNA yielded D and trimming. This sample comprises 2 million to 3 million clones, 80% to 95% of them detected only once. 0.35% to 0.45% of the sample comes from the top ten.

The chain is assembled from TRBV4-1 and TRBJ2-3, with 10 bases matching TRBD2. The TCR sequence derives from a man between 18 and 29 years old in good health. Some clones in this sample may be carry-over from other donors' samples. The sequenced sample consisted of naive CD4+ T cells from PBMCs. Read against the paper, the sample's cell subset or site label means: CD45RA+ positively selected. The CDR3 region reads CASSQGLAGVLTDTQYF. The sequenced DNA: TGCGCCAGCAGCCAAGGGCTAGCGGGAGTCCTTACAGATACGCAGTATTTT.